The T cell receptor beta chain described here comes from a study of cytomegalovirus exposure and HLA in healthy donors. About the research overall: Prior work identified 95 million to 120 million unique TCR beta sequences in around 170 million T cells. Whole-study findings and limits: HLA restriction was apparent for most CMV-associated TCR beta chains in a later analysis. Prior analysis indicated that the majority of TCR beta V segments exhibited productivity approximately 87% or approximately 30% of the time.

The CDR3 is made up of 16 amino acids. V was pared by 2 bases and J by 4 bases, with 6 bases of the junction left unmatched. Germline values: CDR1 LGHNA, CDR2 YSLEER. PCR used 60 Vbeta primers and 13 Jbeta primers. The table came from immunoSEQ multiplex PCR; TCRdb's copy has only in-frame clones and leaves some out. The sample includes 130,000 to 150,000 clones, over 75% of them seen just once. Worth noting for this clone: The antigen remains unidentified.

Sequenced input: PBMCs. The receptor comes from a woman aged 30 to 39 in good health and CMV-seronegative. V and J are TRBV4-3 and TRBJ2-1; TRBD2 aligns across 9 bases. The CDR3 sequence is CASSQYVSGGYNEQFF. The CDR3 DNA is TGCGCCAGCAGCCAATATGTTAGCGGGGGATACAATGAGCAGTTCTTC.